These 11 T cell receptor beta chains came from one sample sequenced in a study of T-cell reconstitution after alpha-beta-depleted transplantation in children. The library targeted TCRbeta and was prepared with unique molecular identifiers. TCRdb reanalysed the PCR reads using MiXCR and keeps one entry per CDR3 protein. The data show 200,000 to 250,000 distinct CDR3 sequences, 6.5% to 10% seen once. The sample here was PBMCs, mostly from graft donor cells, taken 180 days after TCRalphabeta/CD19-depleted stem cell transplant. The receptors were gathered from a male patient between 10 and 17 years old who had a stem cell transplant for acute lymphoblastic leukemia, so the T cells may come from the graft donor.

This clonotype was observed at least ten times. The gene calls are TRBV20-1 and TRBJ2-1; D gene uncertain. The CDR3 is 13 amino acids. Germline CDR1 reads DFQATT; CDR2 reads SNEGSKA (reference sequence). Trimming pared 3 bases from V and 4 bases from J, leaving 10 bases between. CDR3 coding DNA: TGCAGTGCTAGTAAAACTACTTACAATGAGCAGTTCTTC. It yields the protein CSASKTTYNEQFF.

This clonotype appeared many times. The chain has TRBV20-1 and TRBJ1-1; TRBD1 aligns across 8 bases. The CDR3 spans 17 residues. CDR1 and CDR2 (germline): DFQATT, SNEGSKA (reference sequence). The J segment lost 0 bases and the V segment lost 7 bases, leaving 16 bases of the junction unmatched. CDR3 DNA sequence: TGCAGTGTTCGCAGGGGGCGCTCAAGTTTCATGAACACTGAAGCTTTCTTT. Protein product: CSVRRGRSSFMNTEAFF.

This clonotype was detected ten times or more. The germline gene is not matched at one end of the junction; a read error may be the cause. The J gene is TRBJ2-7, the V gene TRBV20-1, with 8 positions matching TRBD1. CDR1 DFQATT and CDR2 SNEGSKA come from the germline V gene (reference sequence). This CDR3 contains 11 residues. CDR3 amino acids: CSARDPRGRVF. CDR3 bases: TGCAGTGCTAGAGATCCCAGGGGGCGCGTCTTC.

This clonotype has a count of ten or more. The V call is TRBV29-1, the J call TRBJ2-7; either TRBD1 or TRBD2 may fit D (5 bases each). Germline V lookup: CDR1 SQVTM, CDR2 ANQGSEA. The CDR3 sequence is 11 residues long. Trimming removed 4 bases at V and 4 bases at J, with 8 bases between. This CDR3 reads CSVGWGYEQYF. CDR3 in DNA: TGCAGCGTTGGGTGGGGGTACGAGCAGTACTTC.

This clonotype was recorded at least ten times. The V and J genes are TRBV20-1 and TRBJ1-4; TRBD1 aligns across 9 bases. The CDR3 contains 13 residues. The V gene's germline CDR1 is DFQATT and CDR2 SNEGSKA (reference sequence). In nucleotides, the CDR3 is TGCAAGCAACAGGGGGCTTTCGGTGAAAAACTGTTTTTT. Protein: CKQQGAFGEKLFF.

This clonotype was counted many times. The chain links TRBV7-9 to TRBJ2-7; D unresolved. Per the germline V gene, CDR1 is SEHNR and CDR2 is FQNEAQ (reference sequence). The CDR3 contains 13 residues. Trimming cost V 2 bases and J 0 bases, with 5 bases left between them. The CDR3 region has the DNA TGTGCCAGCAGCTTATACGGCTCCTACGAGCAGTACTTC. Amino acids: CASSLYGSYEQYF.

Many counts were recorded for this clonotype. This chain connects TRBV13 to TRBJ1-1; no firm D call. Germline assignment: CDR1 PRHDT and CDR2 FYEKMQ (reference sequence). V was pared by 4 bases and J by 9 bases, with 15 bases between. There are 13 residues in the CDR3. DNA for the CDR3: TGTGCCAGCAGCTCCCCGCCCGGACGGAAAGCTTTCTTT. It encodes CASSSPPGRKAFF.

This clonotype came up many times. V usage is TRBV19 and J usage is TRBJ1-3; D gene ambiguous. The V and J ends lost 0 bases and 0 bases respectively, with 6 bases between them. CDR3 length: 15 amino acids. Germline-derived CDR1 and CDR2 are LNHDA and SQIVND (reference sequence). Here the CDR3 DNA reads TGTGCCAGTAGTATAGATACCAGCTCTGGAAACACCATATATTTT. Amino acids: CASSIDTSSGNTIYF.

This clonotype was counted ten times or more. The chain carries TRBV6-2 or TRBV6-3 and TRBJ2-1; weak D call: TRBD2 (5 bases). The CDR3 is 14 amino acids. Germline CDR1 is MNHEY and CDR2 is SVGEGT. Trimming took off 1 base at V and 4 bases at J, with 8 bases between the two ends. The CDR3 sequence: CASSYFGSYNEQFF. CDR3 bases: TGTGCCAGCAGTTACTTTGGGAGTTACAATGAGCAGTTCTTC.

This clonotype was seen ten or more times. The chain carries TRBV4-2 and TRBJ2-3, with 9 positions matching TRBD2. With V trimmed by 1 base and J by 3 bases, 5 bases remained unmatched. This CDR3 spans 16 amino acids. CDR1 is LGHNA and CDR2 is YNFKEQ in the germline V gene. Here the CDR3 reads CASSQVAGGGTDTQYF. The CDR3 DNA reads as TGTGCCAGCAGCCAAGTCGCGGGGGGGGGAACAGATACGCAGTATTTT.

The gene calls are TRBV6-5 and TRBJ1-1; D uncertain. The length of the CDR3 is 13 residues. Germline V gene data show CDR1 as MNHEY and CDR2 as SVGAGI. V shed 0 bases and J shed 6 bases, with 8 bases lying between them. DNA for the CDR3: TGTGCCAGCAGTTACTCGATGGTCGCTGAAGCTTTCTTT. Amino acids: CASSYSMVAEAFF.